This T cell receptor beta chain originates from a study of T-cell memory formation after mild COVID-19. Study-level findings and limits: From day 15 to 85, contracting clones were balanced between CD4 and CD8, whereas later expanders leaned toward CD4+.

Germline V lookup: CDR1 SGHTA, CDR2 FQGNSA. Trimming removed 3 bases from V and 5 bases from J, with 17 bases in between. The length of the CDR3 is 15 residues. One entry per CDR3 protein results from TCRdb running MiXCR on the 5' RACE reads. The repertoire consists of approximately 300,000 distinct CDR3 sequences, with 15% occurring once and the leading ten covering about a fifth. As concerns this clonotype: What it binds is not known.

The chain couples TRBV7-2 to TRBJ2-7, with D hard to call. The clonotype was recovered from a man younger than 35 who had mild COVID-19 (a few samples of this study predate the infection). Cell type and time point are not known. What was sequenced was PBMCs or a T cell subset sorted from them (not recorded which). The CDR3 spells CASSLLGPGRDEQYF. The CDR3 nucleotides read TGTGCCAGCAGCTTGCTTGGACCCGGGCGTGACGAGCAGTACTTC.